This TCR beta chain derives from a study of response to subunit inactivated influenza vaccine. Study-wide points: It was the authors' suggestion that each seasonal influenza vaccination recruits few new T cells.

With regard to this clonotype: Its matching antigen is unknown.

MiXCR, applied by TCRdb to the RT-PCR reads, yields one record per CDR3 protein. The sample carries about 500,000 distinct CDR3 sequences, about 15% recorded once. Source: CD4+ T cells sorted from PBMCs, taken roughly 24 months after vaccination. This clonotype was sampled from a man aged 50 to 69 who received an inactivated influenza vaccine.

CDR3 sequence reads: CASSYTSGGGNEQFF. The CDR3 nucleotides are TGTGCCAGCAGTTACACTAGCGGGGGGGGGAATGAGCAGTTCTTC. The chain has TRBV6-5 and TRBJ2-1; 13 positions match TRBD2. Germline values: CDR1 MNHEY, CDR2 SVGAGI. CDR3 length: 15 residues. Unmatched junction bases numbered 2, after V lost 2 bases and J lost 7 bases.